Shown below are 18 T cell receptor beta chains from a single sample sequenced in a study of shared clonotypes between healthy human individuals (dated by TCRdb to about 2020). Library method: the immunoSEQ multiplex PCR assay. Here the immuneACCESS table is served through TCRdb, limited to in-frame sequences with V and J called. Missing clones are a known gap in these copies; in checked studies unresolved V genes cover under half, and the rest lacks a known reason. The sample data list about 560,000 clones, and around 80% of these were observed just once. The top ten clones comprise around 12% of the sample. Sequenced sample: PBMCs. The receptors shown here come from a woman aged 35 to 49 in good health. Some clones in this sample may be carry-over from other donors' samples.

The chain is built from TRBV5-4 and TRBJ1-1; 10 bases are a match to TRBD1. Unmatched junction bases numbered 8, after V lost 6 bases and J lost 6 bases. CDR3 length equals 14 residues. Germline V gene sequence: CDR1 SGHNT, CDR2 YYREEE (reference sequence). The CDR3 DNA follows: TGTGCCAGCAACCTAGACAGGGGGCTCGCTGAAGCTTTCTTT. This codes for CASNLDRGLAEAFF.

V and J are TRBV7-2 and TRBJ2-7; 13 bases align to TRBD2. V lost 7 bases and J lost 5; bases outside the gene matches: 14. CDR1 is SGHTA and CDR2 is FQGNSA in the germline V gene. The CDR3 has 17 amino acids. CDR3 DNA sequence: TGTGCCAGCACCACGGGACTAGCGGGAATCCTTAGGAACGAGCAGTACTTC. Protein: CASTTGLAGILRNEQYF.

CDR3 protein: CASSRTGFSSESFYEQFF. CDR3 bases: TGTGCCAGCAGTCGGACAGGTTTTTCCAGCGAGAGTTTTTATGAGCAGTTCTTC. The V gene is TRBV2, the J gene TRBJ2-1; 7 bases agree with TRBD1. The V and J ends lost 5 bases and 8 bases, in that order; junction bases with no gene match: 21. From germline, CDR1 is SNHLY and CDR2 FYNNEI. The CDR3 is made up of 18 amino acids.

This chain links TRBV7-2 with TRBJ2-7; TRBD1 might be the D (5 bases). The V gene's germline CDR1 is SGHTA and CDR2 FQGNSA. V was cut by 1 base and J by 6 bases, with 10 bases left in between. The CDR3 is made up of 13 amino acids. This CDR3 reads CASSLVQGSEQYF. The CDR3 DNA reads TGTGCCAGCAGCTTAGTGCAGGGTTCCGAGCAGTACTTC.

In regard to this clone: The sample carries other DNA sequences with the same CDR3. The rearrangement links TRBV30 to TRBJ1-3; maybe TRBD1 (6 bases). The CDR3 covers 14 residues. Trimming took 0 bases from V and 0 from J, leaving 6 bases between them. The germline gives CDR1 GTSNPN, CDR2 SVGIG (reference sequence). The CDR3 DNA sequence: TGTGCCTGGAGTGTAGGGGGCTCTGGAAACACCATATATTTT. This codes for CAWSVGGSGNTIYF.

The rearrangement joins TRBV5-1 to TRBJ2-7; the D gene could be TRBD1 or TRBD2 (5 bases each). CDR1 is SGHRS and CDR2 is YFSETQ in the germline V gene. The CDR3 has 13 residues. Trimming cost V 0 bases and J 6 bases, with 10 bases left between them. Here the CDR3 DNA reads TGCGCCAGCAGCTTGGGTCGGGACCGCGAGCAGTACTTC. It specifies CASSLGRDREQYF.

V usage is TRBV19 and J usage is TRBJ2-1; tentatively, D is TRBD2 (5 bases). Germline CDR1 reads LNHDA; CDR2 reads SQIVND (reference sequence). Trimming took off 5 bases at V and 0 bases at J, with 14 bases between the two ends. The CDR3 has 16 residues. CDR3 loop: CASSHGRRSSYNEQFF. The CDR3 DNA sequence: TGTGCCAGTAGTCACGGACGGAGGAGCTCCTACAATGAGCAGTTCTTC.

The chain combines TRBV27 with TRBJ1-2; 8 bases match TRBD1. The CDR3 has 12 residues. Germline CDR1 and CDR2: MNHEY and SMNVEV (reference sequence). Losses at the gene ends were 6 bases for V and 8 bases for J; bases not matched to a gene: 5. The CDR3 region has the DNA TGTGCCAGCAGCAGAACAGGGGGAGGCTACACCTTC. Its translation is CASSRTGGGYTF.

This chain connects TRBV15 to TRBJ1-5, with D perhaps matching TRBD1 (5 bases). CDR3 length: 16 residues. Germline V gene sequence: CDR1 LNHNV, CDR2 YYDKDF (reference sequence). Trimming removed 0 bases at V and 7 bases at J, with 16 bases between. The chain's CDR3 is CATSRESDSGRQPQHF. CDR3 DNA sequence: TGTGCCACCAGCAGAGAATCAGACAGTGGGAGGCAGCCCCAGCATTTT.

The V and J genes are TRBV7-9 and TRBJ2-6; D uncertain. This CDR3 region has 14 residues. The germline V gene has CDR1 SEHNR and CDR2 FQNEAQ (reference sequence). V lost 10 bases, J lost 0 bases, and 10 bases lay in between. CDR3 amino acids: CAIEINSGANVLTF. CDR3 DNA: TGTGCCATCGAAATCAACTCTGGGGCCAACGTCCTGACTTTC.

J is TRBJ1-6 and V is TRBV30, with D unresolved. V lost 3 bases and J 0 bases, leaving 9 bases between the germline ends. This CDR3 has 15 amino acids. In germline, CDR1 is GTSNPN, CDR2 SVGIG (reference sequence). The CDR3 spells CAWSVKSSYNSPLHF. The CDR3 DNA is TGTGCCTGGAGCGTAAAAAGCTCCTATAATTCACCCCTCCACTTT.

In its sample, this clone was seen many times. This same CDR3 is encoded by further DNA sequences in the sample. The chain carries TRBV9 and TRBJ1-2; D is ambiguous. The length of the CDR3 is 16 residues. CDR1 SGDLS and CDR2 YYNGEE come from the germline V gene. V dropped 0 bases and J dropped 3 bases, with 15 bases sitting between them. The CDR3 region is CASSVDSTGGDYGYTF. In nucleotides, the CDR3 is TGTGCCAGCAGCGTAGACAGCACCGGTGGCGACTATGGCTACACCTTC.

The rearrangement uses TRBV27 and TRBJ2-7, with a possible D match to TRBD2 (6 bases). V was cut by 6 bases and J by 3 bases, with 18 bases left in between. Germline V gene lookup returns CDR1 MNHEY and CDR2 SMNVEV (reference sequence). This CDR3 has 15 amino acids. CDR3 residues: CASSPTRGKVYEQYF. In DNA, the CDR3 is TGTGCCAGCAGCCCAACACGGGGGAAGGTCTACGAGCAGTACTTC.

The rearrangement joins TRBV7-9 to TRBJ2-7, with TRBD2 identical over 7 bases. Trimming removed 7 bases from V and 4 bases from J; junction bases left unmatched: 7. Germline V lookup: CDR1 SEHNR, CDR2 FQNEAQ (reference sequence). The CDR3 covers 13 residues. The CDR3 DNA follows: TGTGCCAGCAACCCGACTAGCTCTTACGAGCAGTACTTC. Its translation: CASNPTSSYEQYF.

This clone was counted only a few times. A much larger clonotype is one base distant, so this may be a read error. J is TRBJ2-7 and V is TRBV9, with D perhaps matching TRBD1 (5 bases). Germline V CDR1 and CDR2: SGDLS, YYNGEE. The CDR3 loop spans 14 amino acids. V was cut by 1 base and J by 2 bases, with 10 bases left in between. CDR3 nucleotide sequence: TGTGCCAGCAGCGTACAGGGCGCTCCCTACGAGCAGTACTTC. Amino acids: CASSVQGAPYEQYF.

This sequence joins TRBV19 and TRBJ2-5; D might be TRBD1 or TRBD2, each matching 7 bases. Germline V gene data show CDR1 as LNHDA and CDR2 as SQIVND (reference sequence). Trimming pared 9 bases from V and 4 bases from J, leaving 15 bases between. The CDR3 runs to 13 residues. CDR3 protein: CASAGGRGETQYF. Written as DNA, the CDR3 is TGTGCCAGCGCAGGGGGGAGGGGAGAGACCCAGTACTTC.

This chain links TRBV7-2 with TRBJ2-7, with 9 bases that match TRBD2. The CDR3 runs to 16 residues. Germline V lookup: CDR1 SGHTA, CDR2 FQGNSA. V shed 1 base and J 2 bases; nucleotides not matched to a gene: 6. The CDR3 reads CASSLGSSGAPYEQYF. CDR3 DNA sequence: TGTGCCAGCAGCTTAGGGTCTAGCGGGGCCCCCTACGAGCAGTACTTC.

The CDR3 sequence is CASPQRGRDYNEQFF. CDR3 bases: TGTGCCAGCCCTCAGAGGGGGAGAGATTACAATGAGCAGTTCTTC. The rearrangement links TRBV18 to TRBJ2-1; D may be TRBD1 (6 bases). V lost 8 bases to trimming and J lost 4 bases, with 18 bases between them. Germline-derived CDR1 and CDR2 are KGHSH and LQKENI. The CDR3 runs 15 residues. The full variable domain, with the rest looked up from reference TRBV18 and TRBJ2-1, is NAGVMQNPRHLVRRRGQEARLRCSPMKGHSHVYWYRQLPEEGLKFMVYLQKENIIDESGMPKERFSAEFPKEGPSILRIQQVVRGDSAAYFCASPQRGRDYNEQFFGPGTRLTVL.